What follows are 14 T cell receptor beta chains derived from one specimen sequenced in a study of cytomegalovirus exposure and HLA in healthy donors. The PCR ran on 60 Vbeta and 13 Jbeta primers. Profiling relied on immunoSEQ multiplex PCR, and the TCRdb table lists in-frame clones only, not all of them. The sample yields about 200,000 clones, more than 60% seen once. The sequenced material came from PBMCs. The source is a man aged 45 to 65 in good health and CMV-seronegative.

The chain links TRBV6-4 to TRBJ2-3, with 8 bases fitting TRBD1. CDR3 length equals 15 residues. The germline CDR1 and CDR2 sequences are MRHNA and SNTAGT. V dropped 4 bases and J dropped 2; count of bases not matched to a gene: 5. The CDR3 here is CASSAGDRNTDTQYF. In nucleotides, the CDR3 is TGTGCCAGCAGTGCTGGGGACAGGAACACAGATACGCAGTATTTT.

The chain links TRBV4-1 to TRBJ2-5, with D perhaps TRBD2 (6 bases). The tail of the sequence fits TRBJ2-7 better, so the J call may be wrong. Germline CDR1 and CDR2: MGHRA and YSYEKL. This CDR3 region has 15 residues. CDR3 in amino acids: CASSQVGLSTYEQYF. CDR3 in DNA: TGCGCCAGCAGCCAAGTTGGACTATCGACCTACGAGCAGTACTTC.

The chain combines TRBV2 with TRBJ2-1, with 7 positions matching TRBD1. This CDR3 has 15 residues. Germline trimming cut 6 bases from V and 4 bases from J; bases unmatched to any gene: 9. The germline gives CDR1 SNHLY, CDR2 FYNNEI. CDR3 nucleotides: TGTGCCAGCAGCAAACAGGGGACCTTATACAATGAGCAGTTCTTC. It encodes CASSKQGTLYNEQFF.

The V gene is TRBV6-4, the J gene TRBJ2-3; 7 bases are a match to TRBD2. Germline V gene lookup returns CDR1 MRHNA and CDR2 SNTAGT. Unmatched junction bases numbered 5, after V lost 5 bases and J lost 9 bases. This CDR3 spans 12 amino acids. In nucleotides, the CDR3 is TGTGCCAGCAGTCAAGGACTAGGAACGCAGTATTTT. The encoded protein is CASSQGLGTQYF.

The V gene is TRBV6-1, the J gene TRBJ2-7, with 11 positions matching TRBD1. V gave up 4 bases and J gave up 7 bases; unmatched junction bases: 12. Germline CDR1 and CDR2: MNHNS and SASEGT. The CDR3 is 16 residues long. The CDR3 protein is CASSGVSGQGVGEQYF. CDR3 nucleotides: TGTGCCAGCAGTGGAGTTTCGGGACAGGGGGTAGGAGAGCAGTACTTC.

In its sample, this clone was seen a few times. The chain is built from TRBV27 and TRBJ2-7; 8 bases are shared with TRBD1. Losses at the gene ends were 4 bases for V and 0 bases for J; bases not matched to a gene: 5. Germline V gives CDR1 MNHEY, CDR2 SMNVEV (reference sequence). The CDR3 is 15 residues long. The CDR3 DNA reads TGTGCCAGCAGTTCAAGGACAGGGAGCTCCTACGAGCAGTACTTC. As protein: CASSSRTGSSYEQYF.

The V call is TRBV10-2, the J call TRBJ1-6, with no clear D. Trimming shortened V by 7 bases and J by 3 bases, and 7 bases separated the two germline ends. Germline assignment: CDR1 WSHSY and CDR2 SAAADI. The length of the CDR3 is 13 residues. CDR3 bases: TGCGCCAGCAACGAGGACTATAATTCACCCCTCCACTTT. Translating gives CASNEDYNSPLHF.

V and J are TRBV12-5 and TRBJ1-1; D gene unclear. The CDR3 runs to 15 residues. The V end lost 6 bases, the J end lost 7 bases, and 21 bases lay between the germline ends. The germline CDR1 and CDR2 sequences are LGHNT and FRNRAP. Here the CDR3 DNA reads TGTGCTAGTGGCCACCCCCCAGGTGCTTGGTTTGAAGCTTTCTTT. It is translated as CASGHPPGAWFEAFF.

This clone was recorded once. This chain uses TRBV30 with TRBJ1-4; 8 bases are shared with TRBD1. The CDR3 has 16 residues. From germline, CDR1 is GTSNPN and CDR2 SVGIG (reference sequence). V lost 1 base, J lost 8 bases, and 12 bases stayed unmatched. Here the CDR3 DNA reads TGTGCCTGGAGTGCGCAAACAGGGGGGGCTCAAGAAAAACTGTTTTTT. Translating it yields CAWSAQTGGAQEKLFF.

The J gene is TRBJ1-2, the V gene TRBV5-1; D is possibly TRBD1 (6 bases). The V and J ends lost 0 bases and 8 bases respectively, with 11 bases between them. Germline V gene data show CDR1 as SGHRS and CDR2 as YFSETQ. This CDR3 is 13 amino acids long. The CDR3 nucleotides read TGCGCCAGCAGCTTGGGCTCAGGGGAAGGCTACACCTTC. It translates to CASSLGSGEGYTF.

This clone has more than one count but fewer than ten. The rearrangement uses TRBV29-1 and TRBJ1-4; 7 bases match TRBD1. The J segment lost 8 bases and the V segment lost 7 bases, leaving 13 bases of the junction unmatched. This CDR3 is built from 14 residues. Germline-derived CDR1 and CDR2 are SQVTM and ANQGSEA. CDR3 amino acids: CSAENRGFGEKLFF. CDR3 in DNA: TGCAGCGCAGAAAACAGGGGATTTGGGGAAAAACTGTTTTTT.

The chain has TRBV5-1 and TRBJ1-5; D unresolved. The CDR3 runs 14 residues. The germline gives CDR1 SGHRS, CDR2 YFSETQ. V lost 9 bases and J 0 bases, leaving 13 bases between the germline ends. The CDR3 reads CANPQDTSNQPQHF. The DNA for the CDR3 is TGCGCCAATCCGCAGGATACTAGCAATCAGCCCCAGCATTTT. Complete variable domain (other parts from reference TRBV5-1 and TRBJ1-5): KAGVTQTPRYLIKTRGQQVTLSCSPISGHRSVSWYQQTPGQGLQFLFEYFSETQRNKGNFPGRFSGRQFSNSRSEMNVSTLELGDSALYLCANPQDTSNQPQHFGDGTRLSIL.

Judged by abundance, this clone is medium-sized (0.01 to 0.1%). The chain uses TRBV2 and TRBJ2-7, with D uncertain. The germline CDR1 and CDR2 sequences are SNHLY and FYNNEI. This CDR3 contains 12 residues. Trimming stripped 8 bases from V and 2 bases from J, with 10 bases between. The CDR3 bases are TGTGCCAGCTGTGGTGAGCCCTACGAGCAGTACTTC. Translating it yields CASCGEPYEQYF.

This chain uses TRBV4-2 with TRBJ2-1; 11 bases agree with TRBD2. Germline V gene lookup returns CDR1 LGHNA and CDR2 YNFKEQ. The junction had 4 bases not matched to a gene; V was cut back by 4 bases and J by 5 bases. The CDR3 spans 15 residues. Written as DNA, the CDR3 is TGTGCCAGCAGCCCTAGCGGGAGGCTCGACAATGAGCAGTTCTTC. Translated, it gives CASSPSGRLDNEQFF.